A single sample is the source of the 24 T cell receptor beta chains below, sequenced in a study of blood T cell repertoires in COVID-19. Measured with immunoSEQ multiplex PCR; TCRdb has only the in-frame clones, and not every one. This sample has about 150,000 clones; 65% to 90% occur once, and the top ten carry about an eighth. Material for sequencing was peripheral blood. The receptors were sampled from a woman between 55 and 75 years old with COVID-19, enrolled during active disease.

This chain connects TRBV12-5 to TRBJ2-2; no definite D call. CDR1 is LGHNT, CDR2 FRNRAP, per germline. With 5 bases removed from V and 7 bases from J, the gap between germline ends came to 14 bases. The CDR3 contains 14 residues. The CDR3 DNA is TGTGCTAGTGGTCTGGGCCGTCCAGACGGGGAGCTGTTTTTT. It translates to CASGLGRPDGELFF.

V gene TRBV6-5 combines with J gene TRBJ2-3, with 10 bases lining up with TRBD2. The length of the CDR3 is 16 residues. The V and J ends lost 1 base and 4 bases, in that order; junction bases with no gene match: 5. Per germline, CDR1 MNHEY and CDR2 SVGAGI. Here the CDR3 reads CASSYLSGRAPDTQYF. CDR3 bases: TGTGCCAGCAGTTACTTAAGCGGGAGGGCCCCAGATACGCAGTATTTT.

This clone was seen only a few times. The chain joins TRBV7-6 to TRBJ2-7; 11 positions match TRBD2. The J segment lost 5 bases and the V segment lost 6 bases, leaving 15 bases of the junction unmatched. Germline V gene sequence: CDR1 SGHVS, CDR2 FNYEAQ. The CDR3 has 17 residues. As DNA, the CDR3 is TGTGCCAGCAGTCCGTCATCCCTAGCGGGAGGACGCGACGAGCAGTACTTC. Protein: CASSPSSLAGGRDEQYF.

This CDR3 reads CASSLGGDEQFF. DNA for the CDR3: TGTGCCAGCAGCTTAGGAGGGGATGAGCAGTTCTTC. The genes are TRBV5-5 and TRBJ2-1, with a tentative D call TRBD2 (6 bases). The V and J ends lost 2 bases and 8 bases respectively, with 8 bases between them. Germline CDR1 SGHKS, CDR2 YYEKEE (reference sequence). This CDR3 has 12 amino acids. The variable domain in full, completed from reference TRBV5-5 and TRBJ2-1, reads DAGVTQSPTHLIKTRGQQVTLRCSPISGHKSVSWYQQVLGQGPQFIFQYYEKEERGRGNFPDRFSARQFPNYSSELNVNALLLGDSALYLCASSLGGDEQFFGPGTRLTVL.

The chain couples TRBV7-7 to TRBJ2-2; maybe TRBD2 (6 bases). Between the trimmed V and J ends, which lost 1 base and 1 base, there was a span of 7 bases. This CDR3 comprises 15 residues. Germline V gene sequence: CDR1 SSHAT, CDR2 FNYEAQ (reference sequence). The CDR3 DNA reads TGTGCCAGCAGCTTAGTTAGCGGGAACACCGGGGAGCTGTTTTTT. This encodes CASSLVSGNTGELFF.

The V and J genes are TRBV12-5 and TRBJ1-6, with 10 bases aligning to TRBD1. Germline V gene sequence: CDR1 LGHNT, CDR2 FRNRAP. This CDR3 comprises 15 residues. The V and J ends lost 1 base and 7 bases, in that order; junction bases with no gene match: 1. The CDR3 sequence: CASGLGQGANSPLHF. The CDR3 coding sequence is TGTGCTAGTGGTTTGGGACAGGGGGCGAATTCACCCCTCCACTTT.

The V gene is TRBV12-5, the J gene TRBJ1-5; D remains ambiguous. CDR1 and CDR2 (germline): LGHNT, FRNRAP. The CDR3 extends over 13 amino acids. The V and J ends lost 2 bases and 6 bases respectively, with 8 bases between them. The CDR3: CASGLTGAQPQHF. CDR3 DNA sequence: TGTGCTAGTGGTTTGACGGGAGCTCAGCCCCAGCATTTT.

This rearrangement joins TRBV5-6 to TRBJ1-5; tentatively, D is TRBD1 (5 bases). The germline gives CDR1 SGHDT, CDR2 YYEEEE. This CDR3 spans 14 amino acids. The V and J ends lost 4 bases and 7 bases respectively, with 15 bases between them. Written as DNA, the CDR3 is TGTGCCAGCAGCGACGCGGCGGGGGACCAGCCCCAGCATTTT. The encoded protein is CASSDAAGDQPQHF.

The chain uses TRBV20-1 and TRBJ2-3; 7 bases map to TRBD2. V gave up 3 bases and J gave up 7 bases; unmatched junction bases: 10. This CDR3 is 14 amino acids long. Germline loops: CDR1 DFQATT, CDR2 SNEGSKA (reference sequence). As DNA, the CDR3 is TGCAGTGCTAGTGGTGGACTAGGATCTAATACGCAGTATTTT. Amino acid sequence: CSASGGLGSNTQYF.

V is TRBV12-3 or TRBV12-4 and J is TRBJ2-5; possibly TRBD1 for D (6 bases). This CDR3 is 13 amino acids long. V was pared by 4 bases and J by 5 bases, with 11 bases between. CDR3 nucleotide sequence: TGTGCCAGCAGTTACAGGGTTCGGGAGACCCAGTACTTC. It translates to CASSYRVRETQYF.

The V gene is TRBV6-5, the J gene TRBJ1-1, with a weak D call TRBD1 (6 bases). V lost 5 bases and J 0 bases, leaving 10 bases between the germline ends. Germline V gene sequence: CDR1 MNHEY, CDR2 SVGAGI. The CDR3 is 14 residues long. In DNA form, the CDR3 reads TGTGCCAGCAGTAGAACAGGGTTGAACACTGAAGCTTTCTTT. Protein sequence: CASSRTGLNTEAFF.

The table lists this clone with a few counts. V and J are TRBV27 and TRBJ1-2, with 9 bases aligning to TRBD1. This CDR3 is built from 13 residues. Germline values: CDR1 MNHEY, CDR2 SMNVEV (reference sequence). With V trimmed by 6 bases and J by 2 bases, 1 base remained unmatched. The CDR3 DNA is TGTGCCAGCAGGGGGACAGGGAACTATGGCTACACCTTC. Residues: CASRGTGNYGYTF.

J is TRBJ1-4 and V is TRBV5-1; D possibly corresponds to TRBD1 (5 bases). Looked up from germline, CDR1 is SGHRS and CDR2 is YFSETQ. The germline V and J ends were trimmed by 1 base and 7 bases, with 17 bases remaining between them. This CDR3 spans 16 amino acids. The CDR3: CASSLRGLRESEKLFF. The CDR3 DNA is TGCGCCAGCAGCTTGCGGGGGTTGAGGGAAAGTGAAAAACTGTTTTTT. The variable domain in full, with the rest retrieved from reference TRBV5-1 and TRBJ1-4, is KAGVTQTPRYLIKTRGQQVTLSCSPISGHRSVSWYQQTPGQGLQFLFEYFSETQRNKGNFPGRFSGRQFSNSRSEMNVSTLELGDSALYLCASSLRGLRESEKLFFGSGTQLSVL.

The rearrangement joins TRBV3-1 (or the pseudogene TRBV3-2) to TRBJ1-1; TRBD1 matches 8 bases. The CDR3 length is 13 residues. Germline V gives CDR1 LGHDT, CDR2 YNNKEL (reference sequence). The junction had 4 bases not matched to a gene; V was cut back by 6 bases and J by 4 bases. CDR3 protein: CASRPTGATEAFF. In nucleotides, the CDR3 is TGTGCCAGCAGGCCGACAGGGGCCACTGAAGCTTTCTTT.

The chain employs TRBV19 and TRBJ1-4; tentative D call: TRBD1 (5 bases). Trimming took off 3 bases at V and 8 bases at J, with 16 bases between the two ends. Germline V CDR1 and CDR2: LNHDA, SQIVND (reference sequence). This CDR3 is built from 15 residues. The CDR3 is CASSISTAQGEKLFF. In nucleotides, the CDR3 is TGTGCCAGTAGTATTTCGACAGCCCAAGGAGAAAAACTGTTTTTT.

The chain couples TRBV5-6 to TRBJ2-1, with 11 bases that match TRBD2. J was trimmed by 2 bases and V by 0 bases; bases with no gene match: 7. The germline V gene has CDR1 SGHDT and CDR2 YYEEEE. The CDR3 is 18 residues long. The CDR3 DNA sequence: TGTGCCAGCAGCTTGGTTAGCGGGGGGGCGATGGCCTACAATGAGCAGTTCTTC. This translates into CASSLVSGGAMAYNEQFF.

V gene TRBV10-3 combines with J gene TRBJ1-1; no clear D gene. This CDR3 is built from 14 residues. V lost 4 bases and J lost 0, with 9 bases in between. CDR1 and CDR2 from the germline V gene are ENHRY and SYGVKD. Here the CDR3 DNA reads TGTGCCATCAGTGTGCGGGCTTTGAACACTGAAGCTTTCTTT. It codes for CAISVRALNTEAFF.

This chain connects TRBV18 to TRBJ2-3; D not resolved. The CDR3 has 15 residues. V was trimmed by 4 bases and J by 4 bases, leaving 15 bases between them. The germline V gene has CDR1 KGHSH and CDR2 LQKENI. The CDR3 DNA reads as TGTGCCAGCTCACGAAATCCGACTCCCGCAGATACGCAGTATTTT. Residues: CASSRNPTPADTQYF.

The V call is TRBV9, the J call TRBJ2-3; 8 nucleotides match TRBD2. The CDR3 runs to 18 residues. Germline lookup yields CDR1 SGDLS and CDR2 YYNGEE. V gave up 0 bases and J gave up 0 bases; unmatched junction bases: 9. The CDR3 nucleotides are TGTGCCAGCAGCGTAGGAAGGAGTAGCGGGGTTAGCACAGATACGCAGTATTTT. This translates into CASSVGRSSGVSTDTQYF.

V gene TRBV19 combines with J gene TRBJ2-3; 14 bases agree with TRBD2. The germline V gene has CDR1 LNHDA and CDR2 SQIVND (reference sequence). V dropped 4 bases and J dropped 4; count of bases not matched to a gene: 4. The CDR3 covers 16 residues. CDR3 residues: CASSKRLAGGSDTQYF. CDR3 in DNA: TGTGCCAGTAGTAAGAGACTAGCGGGAGGGTCAGATACGCAGTATTTT.

The rearrangement uses TRBV2 and TRBJ1-5; possible D gene TRBD1, 6 bases. The CDR3 is made up of 12 amino acids. The germline V gene encodes CDR1 SNHLY and CDR2 FYNNEI. The ends were cut back, 7 bases at V and 2 bases at J, with 6 bases in the middle. The CDR3 sequence: CASNRGNQPQHF. The CDR3 DNA follows: TGTGCCAGCAACAGGGGCAATCAGCCCCAGCATTTT. The full variable domain, in which reference TRBV2 and TRBJ1-5 provide the parts outside the CDR3, is EPEVTQTPSHQVTQMGQEVILRCVPISNHLYFYWYRQILGQKVEFLVSFYNNEISEKSEIFDDQFSVERPDGSNFTLKIRSTKLEDSAMYFCASNRGNQPQHFGDGTRLSIL.

The chain uses TRBV7-3 and TRBJ2-1; 13 bases match TRBD2. The ends lost 5 bases at V and 9 bases at J; junction bases unmatched: 7. This CDR3 is built from 15 residues. The V gene's germline CDR1 is SGHTA and CDR2 FQGTGA. DNA of the CDR3: TGTGCCAGCAGCCTAGGACTAGCGGGAGAATTTGAGCAGTTCTTC. Protein product: CASSLGLAGEFEQFF. Looking up the rest from reference TRBV7-3 and TRBJ2-1 gives the full variable domain: GAGVSQTPSNKVTEKGKYVELRCDPISGHTALYWYRQSLGQGPEFLIYFQGTGAADDSGLPNDRFFAVRPEGSVSTLKIQRTERGDSAVYLCASSLGLAGEFEQFFGPGTRLTVL.

This clone was counted only a few times. The chain is built from TRBV3-1 (or the pseudogene TRBV3-2) and TRBJ1-6; 8 nucleotides align to TRBD1. V dropped 2 bases and J dropped 2; count of bases not matched to a gene: 2. The CDR3 length is 16 residues. Germline CDR1 is LGHDT and CDR2 is YNNKEL (reference sequence). Here the CDR3 DNA reads TGTGCCAGCAGCCAACAGACAGGGGCCTATAATTCACCCCTCCACTTT. The encoded protein is CASSQQTGAYNSPLHF.

The chain uses TRBV7-8 and TRBJ1-2; D is unclear. Germline V lookup: CDR1 SGHVS, CDR2 FQNEAQ. The CDR3 is 14 amino acids. V dropped 2 bases and J dropped 7 bases, with 14 bases sitting between them. CDR3 residues: CASSLSLATGGYTF. The CDR3 bases are TGTGCCAGCAGCTTATCCCTTGCGACGGGTGGCTACACCTTC.